This TCR beta chain was sequenced for a study of T cell responses to AZD1222 COVID-19 vaccine. Study observations and caveats: Only a handful of AZD1222 recipients were seropositive at baseline. Reportedly, close to half of spike-specific TCRs are directed against unmutated variant regions.

A word on this clone: Its antigen remains unidentified.

Sequencing used immunoSEQ multiplex PCR; TCRdb keeps in-frame clones, though not all of them. This table holds around 99,000 clones, approximately 90% found once. CDR3 length: 15 residues. The germline V gene encodes CDR1 MDHEN and CDR2 SYDVKM. After removal of 6 bases from V and 0 bases from J, the junction contained 0 bases not matched to a gene. Timing groups of about 4 and about 12 weeks for second doses were pooled. The chain carries TRBV28 and TRBJ2-1; 12 nucleotides line up with TRBD2. This sequence originates from an adult who received the AZD1222 COVID-19 vaccine. Sequences were derived from peripheral blood, sampled 28 days after the second AZD1222 dose. The CDR3 protein is CASRGLAGSYNEQFF. The DNA of the CDR3 is TGTGCCAGCAGGGGACTAGCGGGCTCCTACAATGAGCAGTTCTTC.